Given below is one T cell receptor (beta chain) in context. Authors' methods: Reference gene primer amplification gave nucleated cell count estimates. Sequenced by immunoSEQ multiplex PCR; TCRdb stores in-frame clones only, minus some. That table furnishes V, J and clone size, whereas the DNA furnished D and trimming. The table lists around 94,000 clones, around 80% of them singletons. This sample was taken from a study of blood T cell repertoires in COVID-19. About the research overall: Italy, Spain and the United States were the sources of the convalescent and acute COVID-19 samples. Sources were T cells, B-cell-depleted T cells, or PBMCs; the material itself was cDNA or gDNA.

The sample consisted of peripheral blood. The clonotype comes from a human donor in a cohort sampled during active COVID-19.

The CDR3 protein is CAWKVKGASTEAFF. Written as DNA, the CDR3 is TGTGCCTGGAAGGTAAAGGGGGCAAGCACTGAAGCTTTCTTT. The genes are TRBV30 and TRBJ1-1, with 7 bases aligning to TRBD1. The CDR3 contains 14 residues. V gave up 4 bases and J gave up 4 bases; unmatched junction bases: 9. CDR1 is GTSNPN, CDR2 SVGIG, per germline (reference sequence).